The rows below give T cell receptor beta chains drawn from one sample of a study of T-cell memory formation after mild COVID-19. MiXCR, applied by TCRdb to the 5' RACE reads, yields one record per CDR3 protein. The sample includes around 90,000 distinct CDR3 sequences, roughly 16% seen only once; the top ten take roughly two fifths. Sequencing used PBMCs or a T cell subset sorted from them (not recorded which). The receptors stem from a man between 18 and 35 years old who had mild COVID-19 (a few samples of this study predate the infection). Cell type and time point are not known. Each CDR3 is given with its conserved first and last residue. D genes are given only for firm matches. The listing skips clone size in some rows; elsewhere it reads once, few, many or a size class.

CDR3nt: TGCGCCAGCAGCTCGGGACAGGGTACCCAGCCCCAGCATTTT; CDR3aa: CASSSGQGTQPQHF; j_gene: TRBJ1-5; d_gene: TRBD1; abundance: -; v_gene: TRBV5-1
CDR3nt: TGCAGCGCCGCAAGAGGGGGGGCGAGCACAGATACGCAGTATTTT; CDR3aa: CSAARGGASTDTQYF; j_gene: TRBJ2-3; d_gene: -; abundance: few; v_gene: TRBV29-1
CDR3nt: TGCGCCAGCAGCCAACTGGACAGGGGGCACAATGAGCAGTTCTTC; CDR3aa: CASSQLDRGHNEQFF; j_gene: TRBJ2-1; d_gene: TRBD1; abundance: -; v_gene: TRBV4-3
CDR3nt: TGCAGCGGAACAGGGTTCGGGGAGCTGTTTTTT; CDR3aa: CSGTGFGELFF; j_gene: TRBJ2-2; d_gene: -; abundance: -; v_gene: TRBV29-1
CDR3nt: TGTGCCAGCAGCCAAGTGACCGGAGAGAACTCGGGTGAGCAGTTCTTC; CDR3aa: CASSQVTGENSGEQFF; j_gene: TRBJ2-1; d_gene: -; abundance: many; v_gene: TRBV3-1
CDR3nt: TGTGCTAGTGGTTGGGGGGGAAGGGTCACTGAAGCTTTCTTT; CDR3aa: CASGWGGRVTEAFF; j_gene: TRBJ1-1; d_gene: -; abundance: few; v_gene: TRBV12-5
CDR3nt: TGTGCCAGCTCCCTTATAGCGGCTAACACCGGGGAGCTGTTTTTT; CDR3aa: CASSLIAANTGELFF; j_gene: TRBJ2-2; d_gene: -; abundance: -; v_gene: TRBV6-2/TRBV6-3
CDR3nt: TGTGCCAGCAGCCCCCGTGGGGGGACCTCCTACGAGCAGTACTTC; CDR3aa: CASSPRGGTSYEQYF; j_gene: TRBJ2-7; d_gene: -; abundance: -; v_gene: TRBV14
CDR3nt: TGCGCCAGCAGCTGGGACAGCGATTACGAGCAGTACTTC; CDR3aa: CASSWDSDYEQYF; j_gene: TRBJ2-7; d_gene: TRBD1; abundance: -; v_gene: TRBV5-1
CDR3nt: TGTGCCAGCAGCCGGGACAGGGGGACAGATACGCAGTATTTT; CDR3aa: CASSRDRGTDTQYF; j_gene: TRBJ2-3; d_gene: TRBD1; abundance: -; v_gene: TRBV28
CDR3nt: TGTGCCAGCAGCCAAAGTCGGACTAGCGGGGGCTATGAGCAGTTCTTC; CDR3aa: CASSQSRTSGGYEQFF; j_gene: TRBJ2-1; d_gene: TRBD2; abundance: -; v_gene: TRBV3-1
CDR3nt: TGTGCCAGCAAGATGACAGGGGGCTACACCTTC; CDR3aa: CASKMTGGYTF; j_gene: TRBJ1-2; d_gene: TRBD1; abundance: -; v_gene: TRBV6-1
CDR3nt: TGTGCCACCAGTGACCAGGGGACCTCAGGCACGAATGAGCAGTTCTTC; CDR3aa: CATSDQGTSGTNEQFF; j_gene: TRBJ2-1; d_gene: -; abundance: -; v_gene: TRBV24-1
CDR3nt: TGCAGCGGGTACAGGAGTCTCACAGATACGCAGTATTTT; CDR3aa: CSGYRSLTDTQYF; j_gene: TRBJ2-3; d_gene: -; abundance: -; v_gene: TRBV29-1